This T cell receptor (beta chain) came from a study of graft-versus-host responses after intestinal transplantation. Study details: Anti-thymocyte globulin induction preceded approximately three years of tacrolimus and steroid maintenance in all recipients.

With regard to this clone: The antigen is not known.

Points from the study as a whole: High graft-versus-host to host-versus-graft clonal ratios were seen in allografts of patients with graft-donor T cell macrochimerism. There was an association between peak levels of circulating GvH clones and early post-transplant HvG declines.

This CDR3 is built from 17 residues. The germline CDR1 and CDR2 sequences are SGHTA and FQGTGA. Trimming pared 0 bases from V and 0 bases from J, leaving 13 bases between. The protocol was immunoSEQ multiplex PCR, while the TCRdb copy is restricted to in-frame clones and leaves out a portion. This table holds around 76,000 clones, approximately 94% found once. J is TRBJ2-3 and V is TRBV7-3; perhaps TRBD2 as D (6 bases). This TCR was recovered from a human donor who received an intestinal transplant. The source was unstimulated CD8+ T cells sorted from spleen or lymph node cells, collected before intestinal transplant. CDR3 coding DNA: TGTGCCAGCAGCTTAACAGGGCTAGCGTCTAGCACAGATACGCAGTATTTT. Translated: CASSLTGLASSTDTQYF. Together with reference TRBV7-3 and TRBJ2-3, the CDR3 gives the full variable domain: GAGVSQTPSNKVTEKGKYVELRCDPISGHTALYWYRQSLGQGPEFLIYFQGTGAADDSGLPNDRFFAVRPEGSVSTLKIQRTERGDSAVYLCASSLTGLASSTDTQYFGPGTRLTVL.